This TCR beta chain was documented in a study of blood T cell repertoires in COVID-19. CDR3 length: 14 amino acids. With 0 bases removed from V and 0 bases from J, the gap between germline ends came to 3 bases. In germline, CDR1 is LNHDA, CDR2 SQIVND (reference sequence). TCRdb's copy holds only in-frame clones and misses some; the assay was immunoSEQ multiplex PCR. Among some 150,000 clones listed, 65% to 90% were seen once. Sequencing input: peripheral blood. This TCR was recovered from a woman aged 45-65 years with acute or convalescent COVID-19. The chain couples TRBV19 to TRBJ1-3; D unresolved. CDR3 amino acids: CASSIEYSGNTIYF. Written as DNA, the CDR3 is TGTGCCAGTAGTATAGAGTACTCTGGAAACACCATATATTTT.